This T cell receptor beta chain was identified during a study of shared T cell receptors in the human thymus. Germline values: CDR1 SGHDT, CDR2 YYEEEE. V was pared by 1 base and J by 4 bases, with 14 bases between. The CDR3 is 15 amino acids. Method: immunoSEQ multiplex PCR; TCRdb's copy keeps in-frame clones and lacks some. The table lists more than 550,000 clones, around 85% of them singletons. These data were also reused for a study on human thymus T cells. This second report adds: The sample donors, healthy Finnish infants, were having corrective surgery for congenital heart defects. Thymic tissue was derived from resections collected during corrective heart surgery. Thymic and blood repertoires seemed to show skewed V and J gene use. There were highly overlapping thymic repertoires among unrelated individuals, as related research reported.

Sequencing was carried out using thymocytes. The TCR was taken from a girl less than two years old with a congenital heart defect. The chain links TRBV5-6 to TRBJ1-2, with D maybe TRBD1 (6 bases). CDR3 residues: CASSLNPGEPYGYTF. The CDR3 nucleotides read TGTGCCAGCAGCTTGAATCCAGGGGAGCCCTATGGCTACACCTTC.